Reported below is one T cell receptor (beta chain). Its target is not known. This CDR3 is 15 amino acids long. The germline CDR1 and CDR2 sequences are DFQATT and SNEGSKA (reference sequence). The record originates from a study of T cells expressing NK-cell markers. Study context: Researchers got TCR beta repertoires out of sorted CD3+CD56+NKG2C+, CD3+CD56+NKG2C- and CD3+CD56-NKG2C+ T cells. Seven HCMV-seropositive donors and one seronegative donor made up the eight sequenced donors. Study-wide results and caveats: For over five donors, the dominant NKG2C+ clonotypes made up roughly 1.0-7.5% of their CD8+ T cells.

Template switching by 5'RACE with UMIs generated the TCR beta cDNA. Each CDR3 protein gets one entry in TCRdb, which reprocessed the 5' RACE reads and gives no DNA. The table lists approximately 110,000 distinct CDR3 sequences, with approximately 17% in the top ten. The TCR originated in a woman between 18 and 69 years old in good health. The chain recombines TRBV20-1 with TRBJ2-3; the D call of TRBD2 rests on TCRdb alone, since no DNA is present to check it. The sequencing sample was made of blood T cells: a sorted CD56 or NKG2C T cell subset, CD4+ or CD8+ T cells, or bulk PBMC T cells (not recorded which). The CDR3 region is CSARRGTESTDTQYF.